The 14 T cell receptor beta chains listed next were all sequenced from one sample in a study of cytomegalovirus exposure and HLA in healthy donors. PCR employed 60 Vbeta and 13 Jbeta primers. Assay: immunoSEQ multiplex PCR; the TCRdb copy retains only in-frame clones and omits some. The table has around 250,000 clones, about 80% seen once. The source material was PBMCs. The receptors stem from a woman aged 60 to 75 in good health and CMV-seropositive.

The chain joins TRBV29-1 to TRBJ1-5; 9 bases map to TRBD1. The CDR3 contains 13 residues. The trim removed 6 bases at V and 3 bases at J, leaving 3 bases unmatched. Germline CDR1 and CDR2: SQVTM and ANQGSEA. CDR3 protein: CSVGQGNNQPQHF. CDR3 coding DNA: TGCAGCGTCGGACAGGGGAACAATCAGCCCCAGCATTTT.

The V and J genes are TRBV25-1 and TRBJ1-1, with D possibly being TRBD1 (5 bases). Trimming cost V 4 bases and J 1 base, with 13 bases left between them. The germline V gene encodes CDR1 MGHDK and CDR2 SYGVNS. CDR3 size: 15 residues. CDR3 DNA: TGTGCCAGCAGTGGAAAGGAGGGGCAGAACACTGAAGCTTTCTTT. Translation: CASSGKEGQNTEAFF.

The chain employs TRBV18 and TRBJ1-4, with no clear D. CDR1 KGHSH and CDR2 LQKENI come from the germline V gene. The V end lost 1 base, the J end lost 6 bases, and 12 bases lay between the germline ends. The CDR3 is made up of 15 amino acids. The CDR3 DNA sequence: TGTGCCAGCTCACCACGGGGAGGCGGGTATGAAAAACTGTTTTTT. Translation gives CASSPRGGGYEKLFF.

This clone has more than one count but fewer than ten. The chain uses TRBV2 and TRBJ2-1, with a weak D call TRBD2 (6 bases). Trimming took 6 bases from V and 0 from J, leaving 9 bases between them. Germline-derived CDR1 and CDR2 are SNHLY and FYNNEI. This CDR3 spans 14 amino acids. For the CDR3, the DNA is TGTGCCAGCAGCGGGACTGGCTCCTACAATGAGCAGTTCTTC. This gives the protein CASSGTGSYNEQFF. The whole variable domain, remainder taken from reference TRBV2 and TRBJ2-1, is EPEVTQTPSHQVTQMGQEVILRCVPISNHLYFYWYRQILGQKVEFLVSFYNNEISEKSEIFDDQFSVERPDGSNFTLKIRSTKLEDSAMYFCASSGTGSYNEQFFGPGTRLTVL.

V gene TRBV6-6 combines with J gene TRBJ2-7, with 12 nucleotides matching TRBD2. Germline V gene data show CDR1 as MNHNY and CDR2 as SVGAGI (reference sequence). The V gene end was trimmed by 8 bases and the J gene end by 7 bases; junction bases not matched to a gene: 9. The CDR3 is 14 amino acids. The CDR3 spells CASCGLAGGGEQYF. The CDR3 DNA reads as TGTGCCAGCTGCGGGCTAGCGGGAGGGGGGGAGCAGTACTTC.

This clone came up a few times. The rearrangement uses TRBV11-2 and TRBJ2-1; D not resolved. The CDR3 is 13 amino acids. Germline values: CDR1 SGHAT, CDR2 FQNNGV. The V end was cut by 5 bases, the J end by 9 bases, with 14 bases between. CDR3 sequence: CASSTSGTVEQFF. The CDR3 DNA reads TGTGCCAGCAGCACCTCAGGAACGGTTGAGCAGTTCTTC.

The chain combines TRBV28 with TRBJ1-3; possible D gene TRBD1, 6 bases. Trimming took 1 base from V and 4 from J, leaving 14 bases between them. CDR3 length: 16 amino acids. Germline CDR1 and CDR2: MDHEN and SYDVKM. The CDR3 nucleotides are TGTGCCAGCAGTTTATTGAGGGGGGGAGTCGGAAACACCATATATTTT. It encodes CASSLLRGGVGNTIYF.

V gene TRBV12-5 combines with J gene TRBJ1-2; D is possibly TRBD1 (6 bases). V was clipped by 2 bases and J by 8 bases, with 18 bases between them. Germline CDR1 LGHNT, CDR2 FRNRAP. There are 15 residues in the CDR3. The CDR3 here is CASGLTGQPKGGYTF. The CDR3 coding sequence is TGTGCTAGTGGTTTGACTGGACAGCCAAAGGGGGGCTACACCTTC.

CDR3 loop: CASSLSPYYEQYF. The DNA of the CDR3 is TGTGCCAGCAGTTTATCGCCCTACTACGAGCAGTACTTC. V and J are TRBV27 and TRBJ2-7; no clear D gene. CDR1 MNHEY and CDR2 SMNVEV come from the germline V gene (reference sequence). The CDR3 loop spans 13 amino acids. Trimming left V 0 bases short and J 3 bases short, with 6 bases between.

J is TRBJ2-7 and V is TRBV18; D may be TRBD1 (6 bases). V was clipped by 2 bases and J by 2 bases, with 13 bases between them. This CDR3 has 15 amino acids. From germline, CDR1 is KGHSH and CDR2 LQKENI. Written as DNA, the CDR3 is TGTGCCAGCTCACCAGGAGGCACAGGGACCTACGAGCAGTACTTC. Translating gives CASSPGGTGTYEQYF.

This rearrangement joins TRBV28 to TRBJ1-1, with 8 bases identical to TRBD1. V was pared by 7 bases and J by 5 bases, with 9 bases of the junction left unmatched. CDR1 is MDHEN and CDR2 is SYDVKM in the germline V gene. CDR3 length: 14 residues. The CDR3 DNA reads as TGTGCCAGCACCCTCATACAGGGGGGGACTGAAGCTTTCTTT. It codes for CASTLIQGGTEAFF. The complete variable domain, with remaining parts taken from reference TRBV28 and TRBJ1-1, reads DVKVTQSSRYLVKRTGEKVFLECVQDMDHENMFWYRQDPGLGLRLIYFSYDVKMKEKGDIPEGYSVSREKKERFSLILESASTNQTSMYLCASTLIQGGTEAFFGQGTRLTVV.

The chain joins TRBV10-3 to TRBJ2-7, with D possibly being TRBD1 (6 bases). The CDR3 totals 17 residues. Trimming stripped 2 bases from V and 5 bases from J, with 22 bases between. Germline V gene lookup returns CDR1 ENHRY and CDR2 SYGVKD. The CDR3 loop is CAISEVGATQPLHEQYF. CDR3 nucleotide sequence: TGTGCCATCAGTGAGGTGGGGGCTACCCAGCCTCTCCACGAGCAGTACTTC.

For the CDR3, the DNA is TGTGCCAGCAGTTTGGACAGGGGCGCGATCCAGCCCCAGCATTTT. Residues: CASSLDRGAIQPQHF. The chain links TRBV2 to TRBJ1-5; TRBD1 aligns across 9 bases. CDR3 length: 15 residues. Trimming removed 5 bases from V and 7 bases from J; junction bases left unmatched: 9. Germline assignment: CDR1 SNHLY and CDR2 FYNNEI.

The V call is TRBV5-1, the J call TRBJ2-3, with 15 positions matching TRBD2. The CDR3 loop spans 19 amino acids. Losses at the gene ends were 2 bases for V and 5 bases for J; bases not matched to a gene: 12. Germline loops: CDR1 SGHRS, CDR2 YFSETQ. CDR3 in DNA: TGCGCCAGCAGCTTTGGACTAGCGGGAGGGCCGAGTGAGGGAGATACGCAGTATTTT. Amino acid sequence: CASSFGLAGGPSEGDTQYF.